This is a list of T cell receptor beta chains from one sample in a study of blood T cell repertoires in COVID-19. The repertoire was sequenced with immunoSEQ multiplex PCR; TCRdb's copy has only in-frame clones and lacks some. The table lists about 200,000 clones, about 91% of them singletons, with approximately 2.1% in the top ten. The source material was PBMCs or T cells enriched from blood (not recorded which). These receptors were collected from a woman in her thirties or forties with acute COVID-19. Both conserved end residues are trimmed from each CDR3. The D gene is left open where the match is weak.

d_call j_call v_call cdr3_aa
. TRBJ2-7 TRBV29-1 SGRAYEQY
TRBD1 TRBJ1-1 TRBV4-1 ASSRVDLGQGYTEAF
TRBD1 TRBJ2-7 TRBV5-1 ASSSRQGYEQY
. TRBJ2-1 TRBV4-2 ASSLTTSNEQF
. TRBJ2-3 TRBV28 ASSFASRETDTQY
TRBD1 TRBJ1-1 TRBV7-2 ASSLLFGTGVTEAF
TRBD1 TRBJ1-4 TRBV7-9 ASSSWDRGQGEKLF
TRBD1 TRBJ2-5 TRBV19 ASSIRGQGWETQY
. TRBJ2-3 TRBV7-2 ASRNRGDTQY
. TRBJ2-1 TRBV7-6 ASRVEERSVGEQF
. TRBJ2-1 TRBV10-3 AIRSTGKWDNEQF
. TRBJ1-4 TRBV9 ASSEQVTATNEKLF
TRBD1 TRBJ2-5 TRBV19 ASSSQPGGYETQY
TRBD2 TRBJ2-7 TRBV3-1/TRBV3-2 ASSRTSGSYEQY
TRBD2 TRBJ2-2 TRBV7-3 ASTKLPGTSGGASSGELF
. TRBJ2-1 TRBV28 ASSSPAGASYNEQF
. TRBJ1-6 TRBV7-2 ASSLAQGRNSPLH
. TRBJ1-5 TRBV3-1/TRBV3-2 ASSQDPGPQH
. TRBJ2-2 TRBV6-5 ASTLMSYTGELF
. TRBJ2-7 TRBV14 ASSLTGVGGEQY
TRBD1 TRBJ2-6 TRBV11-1 ASSDRTGSGANVLT
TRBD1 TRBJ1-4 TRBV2 ASTTGTGHEKLF
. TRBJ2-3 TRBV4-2 ASSTHSGSTDTQY
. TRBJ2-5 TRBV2 ASSENRVETQY
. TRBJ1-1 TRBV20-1 SAVTNTEAF
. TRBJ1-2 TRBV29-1 SVGEDGMNYGYT
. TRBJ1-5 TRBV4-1 ASSPIEPGDQPQH
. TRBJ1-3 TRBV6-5 ASSYSGLYSGNTIY
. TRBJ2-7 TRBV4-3 ASSQDGGEQY
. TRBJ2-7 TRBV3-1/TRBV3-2 ASSQVGGGADEQY
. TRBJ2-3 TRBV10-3 AIGRTDTQY
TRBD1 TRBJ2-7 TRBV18 ASSPPGAGGSSYEQY
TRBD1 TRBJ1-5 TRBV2 ASRGDREESNQPQH
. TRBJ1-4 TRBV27 ASSHGGPNVKLF
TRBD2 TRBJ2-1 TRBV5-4 ASSPRLAGGVEQF
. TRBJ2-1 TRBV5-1 ASSLDGTYNEQF
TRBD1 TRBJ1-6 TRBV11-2 ASSPSGQAMSYNSPLH
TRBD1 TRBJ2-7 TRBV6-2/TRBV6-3 ASSTPGQGAREQY
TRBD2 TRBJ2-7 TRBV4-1 ASSQDNLAGVSYEQY
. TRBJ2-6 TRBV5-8 ASSPRGYGANVLT
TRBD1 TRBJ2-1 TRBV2 ASSEGQGTYNEQF
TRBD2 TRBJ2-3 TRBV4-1 ASSQVSSGGARDTQY
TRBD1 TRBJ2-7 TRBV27 ASKRDRGYEQY
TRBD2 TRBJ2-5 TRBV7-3 ASSSSGRAQETQY
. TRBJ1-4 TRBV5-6 ASSGPGALHLNEKLF
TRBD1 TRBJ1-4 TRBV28 ASDRGEGEKLF
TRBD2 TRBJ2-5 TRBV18 ASSPPLAGKETQY
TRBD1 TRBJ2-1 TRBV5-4 ASSSQGATRYNEQF
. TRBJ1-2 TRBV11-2 ASSPTSSVYGYT
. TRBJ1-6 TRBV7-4 ASSSPISYNSPLH
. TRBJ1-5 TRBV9 ASSGGSLGQPQH
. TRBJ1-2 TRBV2 ASSVARANYGYT
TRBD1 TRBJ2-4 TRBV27 ASSFRTGGVFSIQY
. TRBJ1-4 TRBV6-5 ASTVAEGGEKLF
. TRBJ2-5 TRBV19 ASGRTRGETQY
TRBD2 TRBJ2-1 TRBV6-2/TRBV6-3 ASSTTLAGAYNEQF
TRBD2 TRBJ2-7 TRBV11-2 ASLAGGGGYEQY
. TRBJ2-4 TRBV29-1 SVRGEKNIQY
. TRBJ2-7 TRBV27 ASSMLPYRVNEQY
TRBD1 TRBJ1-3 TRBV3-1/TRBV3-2 ASSQAGTGENTIY